This TCR beta chain was documented in a study of Ad26.COV2.S vaccination and SARS-CoV-2 variants. Study details: In the COV1001 trial, the donor was in the Ad26.COV2.S arm.

Findings of the study overall: TCR breadth and depth estimates may have understated total T cell responses. Responses of spike-specific T cells (both CD8+ and CD4+) reportedly showed substantial breadth after vaccination. Breadth measured for non-spike TCRs was similar across vaccine and placebo recipients.

As for this clone: The target antigen is unknown.

Assay: immunoSEQ multiplex PCR; the TCRdb copy retains only in-frame clones and omits some. The table has a few hundred thousand clones, roughly 88% seen once. Trimming cost V 2 bases and J 2 bases, with 14 bases left between them. The germline CDR1 and CDR2 sequences are SGHNT and YENEEA. The CDR3 contains 16 residues. The treatment here: around 19 received Ad26.COV2.S at low or high dose, single or two shots; 5 received placebo; per-sample allocation not given. Each sample was drawn 63 days after the first injection (of vaccine or placebo). The sequence was obtained from a person between 18 and 60 years old who received the Ad26.COV2.S COVID-19 vaccine or a placebo. The chain joins TRBV11-3 to TRBJ2-3, with a possible D match to TRBD1 (5 bases). This sample comprised peripheral blood, obtained in a trial of Ad26.COV2.S vaccine versus placebo. The CDR3, as DNA: TGTGCCAGCAGCTTAACCCCAGGGCTTACCACAGATACGCAGTATTTT. Translating gives CASSLTPGLTTDTQYF.